What follows is one TCR beta chain and its context. Its target is unknown. Germline CDR1 and CDR2: KGHSH and LQKENI. This CDR3 spans 15 amino acids. V was trimmed by 2 bases and J by 1 base, leaving 9 bases between them. The data derive from a study of Tregs in tolerant kidney transplant recipients. Study observations and caveats: Donor-specific Treg expansion exceeded global Treg expansion in tolerant patients, suggesting antigen drive.

Profiled with immunoSEQ multiplex PCR; TCRdb holds only in-frame clones, not every one. Of tens of thousands of clones listed, approximately 98% are singletons. The chain employs TRBV18 and TRBJ1-5; D is perhaps TRBD1 (5 bases). Sequencing used CD4+ T cells from blood, obtained before the transplant. The clonotype was recovered from a human donor who received a combined kidney and bone marrow transplant. DNA of the CDR3: TGTGCCAGCTCACCATCCAGGGCCAGCAATCAGCCCCAGCATTTT. Amino acid sequence: CASSPSRASNQPQHF.